The rows below give T cell receptor beta chains drawn from one sample of a study of shared clonotypes between healthy human individuals. TCRdb's table, derived via immunoSEQ multiplex PCR, lists solely in-frame clones and lacks some. The sample contains about 2.1 million clones, about 92% of which appear only once. The specimen sequenced was naive CD8+ T cells from PBMCs. The receptors derive from a man between 18 and 35 years old in good health. Some clones in this sample may be carry-over from other donors' samples. Both conserved end residues are part of each CDR3. Each record gives: CDR3 DNA, CDR3 protein, V gene, clone size, D gene, J gene. A D gene is named only where the DNA matches it firmly. Clone size is not always given. Where it is, it says once, few, many or a class for expanded clones.

CDR3 DNA: TGTGCCAGCAGTGGGTTAGCGGGAGTGATCTACGAGCAGTACTTC
CDR3 protein: CASSGLAGVIYEQYF
V gene: TRBV7-2
clone size: NA
D gene: TRBD2
J gene: TRBJ2-7

CDR3 DNA: TGCGCCAGCAGCTTTTTCCCGGGACTCACAGATACGCAGTATTTT
CDR3 protein: CASSFFPGLTDTQYF
V gene: TRBV5-1
clone size: NA
D gene: NA
J gene: TRBJ2-3

CDR3 DNA: TGTGCCACCAGCTGGAGCGGGAGTGGTTACAATGAGCAGTTCTTC
CDR3 protein: CATSWSGSGYNEQFF
V gene: TRBV15
clone size: once
D gene: TRBD2
J gene: TRBJ2-1

CDR3 DNA: TGTGCCAGCAGCTTCAGGGGGCGGGACACTGAAGCTTTCTTT
CDR3 protein: CASSFRGRDTEAFF
V gene: TRBV5-8
clone size: NA
D gene: TRBD1
J gene: TRBJ1-1

CDR3 DNA: TGTGCCAGCAGCTTAGCCGCCCCCTCACCCGGCTACGAGCAGTACTTC
CDR3 protein: CASSLAAPSPGYEQYF
V gene: TRBV7-9
clone size: NA
D gene: NA
J gene: TRBJ2-7

CDR3 DNA: TGTGCCAGCAGCTTTCAGGGGGCCAACTATGGCTACACCTTC
CDR3 protein: CASSFQGANYGYTF
V gene: TRBV5-4
clone size: NA
D gene: TRBD1
J gene: TRBJ1-2

CDR3 DNA: TGTGCCAGCAGCTCACAGGGATCCTACAATGAGCAGTTCTTC
CDR3 protein: CASSSQGSYNEQFF
V gene: TRBV5-6
clone size: NA
D gene: NA
J gene: TRBJ2-1

CDR3 DNA: TGTGCCAGCAGCTTCCTGAGTGGGGCCCAGTACTTC
CDR3 protein: CASSFLSGAQYF
V gene: TRBV11-2
clone size: many
D gene: NA
J gene: TRBJ2-5

CDR3 DNA: TGTGCCAGCAGTTGGCCCAGGGGACAGGGGTACGACGAGCAGTACTTC
CDR3 protein: CASSWPRGQGYDEQYF
V gene: TRBV7-9
clone size: NA
D gene: TRBD1
J gene: TRBJ2-7

CDR3 DNA: TGTGCCAGCAGTTTTCGAGTGTTAAGTTCTACGGCCCAGCATTTT
CDR3 protein: CASSFRVLSSTAQHF
V gene: TRBV28
clone size: NA
D gene: NA
J gene: TRBJ1-5

CDR3 DNA: TGTGCCAGCAGTGCTCCAGCGGAAAACATTCAGTACTTC
CDR3 protein: CASSAPAENIQYF
V gene: TRBV2
clone size: NA
D gene: NA
J gene: TRBJ2-4

CDR3 DNA: TGTGCCAGCAGCACCCGACTAGCGGGAGGGCCGTCATCCAATGAGCAGTTCTTC
CDR3 protein: CASSTRLAGGPSSNEQFF
V gene: TRBV11-2
clone size: NA
D gene: TRBD2
J gene: TRBJ2-1

CDR3 DNA: TGTGCCAGCAGCCCAATGGGGGGAAGCTCCTACGAGCAGTACTTC
CDR3 protein: CASSPMGGSSYEQYF
V gene: TRBV7-2
clone size: NA
D gene: NA
J gene: TRBJ2-7

CDR3 DNA: TGTGCCAGCAGTCCGGGAAACTACGAGCAGTACTTC
CDR3 protein: CASSPGNYEQYF
V gene: TRBV6-6
clone size: NA
D gene: NA
J gene: TRBJ2-7

CDR3 DNA: TGCGCCAGCACCCTTAAACCTAGCACAGATACGCAGTATTTT
CDR3 protein: CASTLKPSTDTQYF
V gene: TRBV5-1
clone size: NA
D gene: NA
J gene: TRBJ2-3

CDR3 DNA: TGTGCCAGTAGTATTGGGGTAGGGCCCCAGCATTTT
CDR3 protein: CASSIGVGPQHF
V gene: TRBV19
clone size: NA
D gene: NA
J gene: TRBJ1-5

CDR3 DNA: TGTGCCAGCAGTCCCGGCCTCTTGTGGAGCGAGCAGTACTTC
CDR3 protein: CASSPGLLWSEQYF
V gene: TRBV27
clone size: NA
D gene: NA
J gene: TRBJ2-7

CDR3 DNA: TGTGCCAGCAGCTTAGTTCCAGGGCCCCGCGAGCAGTACTTC
CDR3 protein: CASSLVPGPREQYF
V gene: TRBV5-4
clone size: NA
D gene: NA
J gene: TRBJ2-7

CDR3 DNA: TGTGCCAGTAGTATAGTCCCGTGGCTAGCGGGAGGGCCGTTCAATGAGCAGTTCTTC
CDR3 protein: CASSIVPWLAGGPFNEQFF
V gene: TRBV19
clone size: NA
D gene: TRBD2
J gene: TRBJ2-1

CDR3 DNA: TGTGCCAGTAGTATAGGGCAGGGCTATGGCTACACCTTC
CDR3 protein: CASSIGQGYGYTF
V gene: TRBV19
clone size: NA
D gene: NA
J gene: TRBJ1-2

CDR3 DNA: TGCGCCAGTCAACAAGGGGGGACTAGGTGGGACGAGCAGTACTTC
CDR3 protein: CASQQGGTRWDEQYF
V gene: TRBV5-1
clone size: NA
D gene: TRBD2
J gene: TRBJ2-7

CDR3 DNA: TGTGCCAGCCGGGCAGGTATAATCAATGAGCAGTTCTTC
CDR3 protein: CASRAGIINEQFF
V gene: TRBV27
clone size: once
D gene: NA
J gene: TRBJ2-1

CDR3 DNA: TGCGCCAGCAGCCAAGATGAAGGAGCCTACGAGCAGTACTTC
CDR3 protein: CASSQDEGAYEQYF
V gene: TRBV4-3
clone size: NA
D gene: NA
J gene: TRBJ2-7

CDR3 DNA: TGCGCCAGCAGTCCAAGGGAGTCCTACAATGAGCAGTTCTTC
CDR3 protein: CASSPRESYNEQFF
V gene: TRBV4-1
clone size: NA
D gene: NA
J gene: TRBJ2-1

CDR3 DNA: TGTGCCAGCAGCTCGCTGACTAGGACGAATGAGCAGTTCTTC
CDR3 protein: CASSSLTRTNEQFF
V gene: TRBV9
clone size: NA
D gene: NA
J gene: TRBJ2-1

CDR3 DNA: TGTGCCAGCAGCGGACCGACAGGGGGCGAATCCGAATCCTACGAGCAGTACTTC
CDR3 protein: CASSGPTGGESESYEQYF
V gene: TRBV7-9
clone size: NA
D gene: TRBD1
J gene: TRBJ2-7

CDR3 DNA: TGTGCCAGCAGCCATGAGCCAGGGATAAACACCATATATTTT
CDR3 protein: CASSHEPGINTIYF
V gene: TRBV14
clone size: NA
D gene: NA
J gene: TRBJ1-3

CDR3 DNA: TGCGCCAGCAGCCAAAAGGGAGCGGGAGCCCGCAATGAGCAGTTCTTC
CDR3 protein: CASSQKGAGARNEQFF
V gene: TRBV4-1
clone size: NA
D gene: TRBD2
J gene: TRBJ2-1

CDR3 DNA: TGTGCCACCAGCAGAGATAGGTCCAGGGGGCCCCAGCATTTT
CDR3 protein: CATSRDRSRGPQHF
V gene: TRBV15
clone size: NA
D gene: NA
J gene: TRBJ1-5

CDR3 DNA: TGTGCCAGCAGTTTTTTCAGCGAGTTGAACAATGAGCAGTTCTTC
CDR3 protein: CASSFFSELNNEQFF
V gene: TRBV28
clone size: NA
D gene: NA
J gene: TRBJ2-1

CDR3 DNA: TGCGCCAGCAGCTTGTGGCTAGCGGGAGGGTCCTCCTACGAGCAGTACTTC
CDR3 protein: CASSLWLAGGSSYEQYF
V gene: TRBV5-1
clone size: NA
D gene: TRBD2
J gene: TRBJ2-7

CDR3 DNA: TGTGCCACCAGCAGAGATGGTCGGGTCATCGGGGTATCTAATGAAAAACTGTTTTTT
CDR3 protein: CATSRDGRVIGVSNEKLFF
V gene: TRBV15
clone size: NA
D gene: NA
J gene: TRBJ1-4

CDR3 DNA: TGCGCCAGCAGCGCGCGACTGGGACTAGCGGGACTCTCCTACAATGAGCAGTTCTTC
CDR3 protein: CASSARLGLAGLSYNEQFF
V gene: TRBV4-3
clone size: NA
D gene: TRBD2
J gene: TRBJ2-1

CDR3 DNA: TGCGCCAGCAGCTTGGCTCTCTCCGGACAGGGAAACACTGAAGCTTTCTTT
CDR3 protein: CASSLALSGQGNTEAFF
V gene: TRBV5-1
clone size: NA
D gene: TRBD1
J gene: TRBJ1-1

CDR3 DNA: TGTGCCAGCAGTCCCGGCCCCCTGAACTATGGCTACACCTTC
CDR3 protein: CASSPGPLNYGYTF
V gene: TRBV6-6
clone size: NA
D gene: NA
J gene: TRBJ1-2

CDR3 DNA: TGTGCCAGCAGCGTAGGCGACTCCCGATCCTACGAGCAGTACTTC
CDR3 protein: CASSVGDSRSYEQYF
V gene: TRBV9
clone size: NA
D gene: NA
J gene: TRBJ2-7

CDR3 DNA: TGCAGCGTTGAAGGTTATGGAAGCTCCTACAATGAGCAGTTCTTC
CDR3 protein: CSVEGYGSSYNEQFF
V gene: TRBV29-1
clone size: NA
D gene: NA
J gene: TRBJ2-1

CDR3 DNA: TGCGCCAGCAGCTTTCTCCACGCTAGCGGACCAGACAATGAGCAGTTCTTC
CDR3 protein: CASSFLHASGPDNEQFF
V gene: TRBV5-1
clone size: NA
D gene: TRBD2
J gene: TRBJ2-1

CDR3 DNA: TGTGCCAGCAGTCTTTCCTCGACGAACACTGAAGCTTTCTTT
CDR3 protein: CASSLSSTNTEAFF
V gene: TRBV28
clone size: NA
D gene: NA
J gene: TRBJ1-1

CDR3 DNA: TGTGCCAGCAGTTTCCCCCCCGCAGGGGGTGGCTACACCTTC
CDR3 protein: CASSFPPAGGGYTF
V gene: TRBV28
clone size: once
D gene: TRBD1
J gene: TRBJ1-2

CDR3 DNA: TGTGCCAGCAGCGCGGGAGCGGTAGATACGCAGTATTTT
CDR3 protein: CASSAGAVDTQYF
V gene: TRBV9
clone size: NA
D gene: NA
J gene: TRBJ2-3

CDR3 DNA: TGTGCCAGCAGCTTCGCATCTTATGAGCAGTTCTTC
CDR3 protein: CASSFASYEQFF
V gene: TRBV7-9
clone size: NA
D gene: NA
J gene: TRBJ2-1

CDR3 DNA: TGTGCCAGCCTACCACGGGAATACAATGAGCAGTTCTTC
CDR3 protein: CASLPREYNEQFF
V gene: TRBV6-1
clone size: NA
D gene: NA
J gene: TRBJ2-1

CDR3 DNA: TGTGCCAGCAGTCCCGGACAGGGCCCGTTCTTC
CDR3 protein: CASSPGQGPFF
V gene: TRBV5-8
clone size: NA
D gene: TRBD1
J gene: TRBJ2-1

CDR3 DNA: TGTGCCAGCAGTGGGACTAGCGGGAGGTCCTACAATGAGCAGTTCTTC
CDR3 protein: CASSGTSGRSYNEQFF
V gene: TRBV2
clone size: NA
D gene: TRBD2
J gene: TRBJ2-1

CDR3 DNA: TGTGCTACCTCGGTCAGTACGGACACTGAAGCTTTCTTT
CDR3 protein: CATSVSTDTEAFF
V gene: TRBV28
clone size: once
D gene: NA
J gene: TRBJ1-1

CDR3 DNA: TGTGCCAGCAGTGAACGGACTGACTACGAGCAGTACTTC
CDR3 protein: CASSERTDYEQYF
V gene: TRBV2
clone size: once
D gene: NA
J gene: TRBJ2-7

CDR3 DNA: TGTGCCAGCGGCAGCACAGATACGCAGTATTTT
CDR3 protein: CASGSTDTQYF
V gene: TRBV7-9
clone size: NA
D gene: NA
J gene: TRBJ2-3

CDR3 DNA: TGTGCCAGCAGCGTTGGCAGGGGATATGGAAGCACAGATACGCAGTATTTT
CDR3 protein: CASSVGRGYGSTDTQYF
V gene: TRBV9
clone size: NA
D gene: NA
J gene: TRBJ2-3

CDR3 DNA: TGTGCCAGCAGAATACTCGGGAAAGAGACCCAGTACTTC
CDR3 protein: CASRILGKETQYF
V gene: TRBV27
clone size: NA
D gene: NA
J gene: TRBJ2-5

CDR3 DNA: TGTGCCAGCACCCCCTCCCTAGCGGGAATCGTTTACGAGCAGTACTTC
CDR3 protein: CASTPSLAGIVYEQYF
V gene: TRBV27
clone size: NA
D gene: TRBD2
J gene: TRBJ2-7

CDR3 DNA: TGTGCCAGCAGTTTAAGGGGACAGGTACGGGTCCTGACTTTC
CDR3 protein: CASSLRGQVRVLTF
V gene: TRBV27
clone size: NA
D gene: TRBD1
J gene: TRBJ2-6

CDR3 DNA: TGTGCCATCTCGAGGGACCGGGAATACGAGCAGTACTTC
CDR3 protein: CAISRDREYEQYF
V gene: TRBV7-9
clone size: NA
D gene: NA
J gene: TRBJ2-7

CDR3 DNA: TGTGCCAGCAGCTTAACGGGTGGGGGTCTCCAAGAGACCCAGTACTTC
CDR3 protein: CASSLTGGGLQETQYF
V gene: TRBV7-8
clone size: NA
D gene: NA
J gene: TRBJ2-5